This entry lists 17 T cell receptor beta chains sequenced from one sample in a study of blood T cell repertoires in COVID-19. Profiling relied on immunoSEQ multiplex PCR, and the TCRdb table lists in-frame clones only, not all of them. The sample includes approximately 250,000 clones, around 93% of them seen just once. Sequenced: PBMCs or T cells enriched from blood (not recorded which). These receptors were taken from a man in his forties who had been exposed to COVID-19.

CDR3 bases: TGCGCCAGCAGCCTAATGGCGGGAGGAGTAAGGAACGAGCAGTACTTC. As protein: CASSLMAGGVRNEQYF. V and J are TRBV4-1 and TRBJ2-7, with 8 bases fitting TRBD2. Germline CDR1 and CDR2: MGHRA and YSYEKL. V was pared by 4 bases and J by 5 bases, with 13 bases of the junction left unmatched. There are 16 residues in the CDR3.

This clone was detected once. The chain links TRBV13 to TRBJ2-2; the match to TRBD2 covers 8 bases. The CDR3 contains 18 residues. V was pared by 2 bases and J by 4 bases, with 12 bases of the junction left unmatched. Germline lookup yields CDR1 PRHDT and CDR2 FYEKMQ (reference sequence). The DNA for the CDR3 is TGTGCCAGCAGCTTACGCCACTCCAGCGGGAGCGGCACCGGGGAGCTGTTTTTT. Its protein is CASSLRHSSGSGTGELFF.

Only one count was recorded for this clone. The rearrangement links TRBV29-1 to TRBJ1-1; D possibly corresponds to TRBD1 (5 bases). CDR1 is SQVTM and CDR2 is ANQGSEA in the germline V gene. The CDR3 runs 16 residues. The V gene lost 4 bases and the J gene lost 0 bases, with 18 bases spanning the gap. The CDR3 loop is CSVVRLWGDVNTEAFF. CDR3 nucleotide sequence: TGCAGCGTTGTAAGGTTGTGGGGGGACGTGAACACTGAAGCTTTCTTT. Based on the CDR3 plus reference TRBV29-1 and TRBJ1-1, the full variable domain is SAVISQKPSRDICQRGTSLTIQCQVDSQVTMMFWYRQQPGQSLTLIATANQGSEATYESGFVIDKFPISRPNLTFSTLTVSNMSPEDSSIYLCSVVRLWGDVNTEAFFGQGTRLTVV.

The genes are TRBV5-6 and TRBJ2-2; 13 bases match TRBD2. CDR3 size: 19 residues. The V segment lost 0 bases and the J segment 0 bases; nucleotides outside the gene matches: 5. Germline V gene sequence: CDR1 SGHDT, CDR2 YYEEEE. CDR3 DNA: TGTGCCAGCAGCTTGGATTGGGGACTAGCGGGGACGAACACCGGGGAGCTGTTTTTT. Its translation is CASSLDWGLAGTNTGELFF.

The chain uses TRBV19 and TRBJ2-3, with D unresolved. The CDR3 has 14 amino acids. Germline CDR1 LNHDA, CDR2 SQIVND (reference sequence). Trimming took 10 bases from V and 2 from J, leaving 16 bases between them. The CDR3 here is CAKRGQSYTDTQYF. DNA for the CDR3: TGTGCCAAGAGAGGCCAAAGTTACACAGATACGCAGTATTTT.

V and J are TRBV5-1 and TRBJ2-2; TRBD2 agrees at 7 bases. Germline assignment: CDR1 SGHRS and CDR2 YFSETQ. V lost 0 bases and J lost 4; bases outside the gene matches: 6. The CDR3 runs 16 residues. CDR3 sequence: CASSLAAGAPTGELFF. The CDR3, as DNA: TGCGCCAGCAGCTTGGCGGCGGGAGCCCCCACCGGGGAGCTGTTTTTT.

V gene TRBV7-2 combines with J gene TRBJ2-2, with D maybe TRBD1 (6 bases). Germline V gives CDR1 SGHTA, CDR2 FQGNSA. Between the trimmed V and J ends, which lost 11 bases and 2 bases, there was a span of 15 bases. CDR3 length: 14 amino acids. CDR3 sequence (DNA): TGTGCCTCCCACGCGACAGGAAACACCGGGGAGCTGTTTTTT. As protein: CASHATGNTGELFF.

This rearrangement joins TRBV24-1 to TRBJ2-1; 10 bases align to TRBD2. This CDR3 comprises 14 residues. Germline CDR1 and CDR2: KGHDR and SFDVKD. Trimming at V came to 3 bases and at J to 7 bases, leaving 2 bases not matched to a gene. CDR3 sequence: CATSDLTSGNEQFF. As DNA, the CDR3 is TGTGCCACCAGTGATCTGACTAGCGGGAATGAGCAGTTCTTC.

The chain recombines TRBV3-1 (or the pseudogene TRBV3-2) with TRBJ1-5; TRBD1 is a possible D gene (6 bases). The CDR3 has 19 residues. The V end was cut by 3 bases, the J end by 2 bases, with 23 bases between. The germline V gene has CDR1 LGHDT and CDR2 YNNKEL (reference sequence). The CDR3 spells CASSHDGQSAYRGNQPQHF. CDR3 DNA sequence: TGTGCCAGCAGCCATGATGGACAGTCCGCTTATAGGGGCAATCAGCCCCAGCATTTT.

In DNA, the CDR3 is TGTGCCAGCAGGAAAACAGGGGTCGGGGAGCTGTTTTTT. It encodes CASRKTGVGELFF. The chain couples TRBV27 to TRBJ2-2, with 7 bases identical to TRBD1. Germline loops: CDR1 MNHEY, CDR2 SMNVEV (reference sequence). The CDR3 length is 13 residues. The trim removed 6 bases at V and 7 bases at J, leaving 5 bases unmatched.

V gene TRBV15 combines with J gene TRBJ2-7; D might be TRBD1 (5 bases). Germline CDR1 LNHNV, CDR2 YYDKDF (reference sequence). V was shortened by 3 bases and J by 5 bases, with 17 bases between the two germline ends. The CDR3 is made up of 15 amino acids. CDR3 DNA: TGTGCCACCAGCAGCTCCAATAGCAGGGTGGACGAGCAGTACTTC. It is translated as CATSSSNSRVDEQYF.

The chain couples TRBV11-2 to TRBJ2-7; D uncertain. The CDR3 totals 13 residues. Deletions cut 5 bases from V and 5 bases from J, with 13 bases between. Germline CDR1 is SGHAT and CDR2 is FQNNGV. The CDR3, as DNA: TGTGCCAGCAGCCATTCATCGGTCCACGAGCAGTACTTC. This codes for CASSHSSVHEQYF.

The chain uses TRBV6-5 and TRBJ1-1; TRBD1 is a possible D gene (6 bases). Germline V gives CDR1 MNHEY, CDR2 SVGAGI. V gave up 5 bases and J gave up 3 bases, with 13 bases separating them. This CDR3 contains 14 residues. This chain's CDR3 is CASSPRDIDTEAFF. The CDR3 nucleotides are TGTGCCAGCAGTCCTCGGGACATCGACACTGAAGCTTTCTTT.

This clone appeared once. The chain links TRBV28 to TRBJ2-5; perhaps TRBD1 as D (5 bases). This CDR3 region has 13 residues. Germline-derived CDR1 and CDR2 are MDHEN and SYDVKM. The V and J ends lost 7 bases and 2 bases respectively, with 11 bases between them. CDR3 sequence reads: CASTWGQQETQYF. Here the CDR3 DNA reads TGTGCCAGCACCTGGGGCCAGCAAGAGACCCAGTACTTC.

This clone showed up just once. The J gene is TRBJ2-1, the V gene TRBV6-4, with TRBD1 matching over 7 bases. The germline CDR1 and CDR2 sequences are MRHNA and SNTAGT. CDR3 size: 15 residues. V dropped 2 bases and J dropped 2; count of bases not matched to a gene: 3. The CDR3 coding sequence is TGTGCCAGCAGTGACGAAGGGGGCCCCTACAATGAGCAGTTCTTC. It yields the protein CASSDEGGPYNEQFF.

Only a few counts were recorded for this clone. One end of the junction varies from germline; a read error may be responsible. The gene calls are TRBV7-7 and TRBJ2-2, with TRBD2 matching 11 bases. The CDR3 is made up of 15 amino acids. Germline V gives CDR1 SSHAT, CDR2 FNYEAQ (reference sequence). The CDR3 DNA sequence: TGTGCTAGCAGCTTAGAACTAGCGGGAGTCGGGGAGCTGTTTTTT. Translating gives CASSLELAGVGELFF.

CDR3 sequence reads: CASGLQQGDEKLFF. As DNA, the CDR3 is TGTGCCAGCGGCCTTCAACAGGGGGATGAAAAACTGTTTTTT. This sequence joins TRBV27 and TRBJ1-4; 8 bases match TRBD1. The V gene's germline CDR1 is MNHEY and CDR2 SMNVEV (reference sequence). This CDR3 has 14 residues. V was pared by 8 bases and J by 6 bases, with 8 bases of the junction left unmatched.